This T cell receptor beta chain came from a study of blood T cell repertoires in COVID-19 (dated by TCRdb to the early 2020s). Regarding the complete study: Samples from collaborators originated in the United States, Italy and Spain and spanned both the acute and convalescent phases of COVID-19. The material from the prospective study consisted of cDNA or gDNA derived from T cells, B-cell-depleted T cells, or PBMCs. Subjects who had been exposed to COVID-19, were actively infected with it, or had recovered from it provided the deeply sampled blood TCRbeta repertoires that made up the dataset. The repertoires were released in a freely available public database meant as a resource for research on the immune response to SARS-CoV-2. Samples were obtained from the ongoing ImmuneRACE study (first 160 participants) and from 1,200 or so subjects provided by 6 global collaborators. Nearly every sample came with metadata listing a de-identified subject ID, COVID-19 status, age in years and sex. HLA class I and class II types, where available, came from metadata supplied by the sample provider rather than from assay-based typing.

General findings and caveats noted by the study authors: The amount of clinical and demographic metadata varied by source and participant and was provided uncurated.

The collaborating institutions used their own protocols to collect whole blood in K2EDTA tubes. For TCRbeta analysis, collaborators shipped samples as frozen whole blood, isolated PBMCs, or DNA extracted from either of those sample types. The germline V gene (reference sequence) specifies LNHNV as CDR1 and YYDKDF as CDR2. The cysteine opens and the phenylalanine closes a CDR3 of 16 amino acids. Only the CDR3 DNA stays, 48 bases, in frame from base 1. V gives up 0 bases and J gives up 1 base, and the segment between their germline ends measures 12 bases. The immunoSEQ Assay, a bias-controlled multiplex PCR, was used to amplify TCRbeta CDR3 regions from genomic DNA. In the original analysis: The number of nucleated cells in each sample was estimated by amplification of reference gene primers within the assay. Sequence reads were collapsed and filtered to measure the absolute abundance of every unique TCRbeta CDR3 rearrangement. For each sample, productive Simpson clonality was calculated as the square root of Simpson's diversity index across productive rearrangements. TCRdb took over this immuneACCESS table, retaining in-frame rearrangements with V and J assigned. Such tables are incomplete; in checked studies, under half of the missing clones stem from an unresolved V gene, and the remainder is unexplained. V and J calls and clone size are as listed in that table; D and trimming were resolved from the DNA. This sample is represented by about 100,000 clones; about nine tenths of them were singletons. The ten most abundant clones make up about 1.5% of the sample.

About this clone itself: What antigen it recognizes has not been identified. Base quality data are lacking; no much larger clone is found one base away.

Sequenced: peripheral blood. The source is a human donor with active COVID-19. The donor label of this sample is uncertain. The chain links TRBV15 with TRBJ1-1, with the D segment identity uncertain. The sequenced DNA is TGTGCCACCAGCAGAGATCGCGGGAGAAGGAACACTGAAGCTTTCTTT. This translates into CATSRDRGRRNTEAFF.